This is a list of T cell receptor beta chains from one sample in a study of cytomegalovirus exposure and HLA in healthy donors. Generated by immunoSEQ multiplex PCR, the TCRdb table keeps only in-frame clones and is missing some. Found here are 90,000 to 100,000 clones, about 81% of them singletons; the top ten hold 3.3%. Material: PBMCs. These TCRs come from a woman between 40 and 55 years old in good health and CMV-seronegative. Both conserved end residues are part of each CDR3. A D gene is named only where the DNA matches it firmly. Size is stated for part of the rows, as once, few or many counts, or as a class when the clone is expanded.

J | length | V | size | D | DNA | CDR3
TRBJ2-7 | 15 | TRBV27 | NA | TRBD1 | TGTGCCAGCAGTCCACCGGACAGGGGGTCCTACGAGCAGTACTTC | CASSPPDRGSYEQYF
TRBJ2-3 | 14 | TRBV27 | NA | NA | TGTGCCAGCAGTTTTAGAGCTTTTCCAGATACGCAGTATTTT | CASSFRAFPDTQYF
TRBJ2-5 | 16 | TRBV5-1 | NA | TRBD1 | TGCGCCAGCCGCTACTCCCCGGACAGGGGCCGAGCAACCCAGTACTTC | CASRYSPDRGRATQYF
TRBJ1-5 | 16 | TRBV2 | NA | TRBD1 | TGTGCCAGCAGTAGGGACAGGACCTATAGCAATCAGCCCCAGCATTTT | CASSRDRTYSNQPQHF
TRBJ1-1 | 13 | TRBV7-2 | few | NA | TGTGCCAGCAGCTTAGGTTCAGGCGCTGAAGCTTTCTTT | CASSLGSGAEAFF
TRBJ2-2 | 16 | TRBV7-6 | few | TRBD2 | TGTGCCAGCAGCATCGGACTAGCGGATGGCGCTGGGGAGCTGTTTTTT | CASSIGLADGAGELFF
TRBJ1-2 | 14 | TRBV10-3 | NA | TRBD1 | TGTGCCATCGTGGGGACAGGGGAGAGCGGTGGCTACACCTTC | CAIVGTGESGGYTF
TRBJ1-1 | 12 | TRBV2 | few | NA | TGTGCCAGCAGGGGAGGGGCCCCTGAAGCTTTCTTT | CASRGGAPEAFF
TRBJ1-5 | 16 | TRBV4-2 | once | NA | TGTGCCAGCAGCCAAGATGGGACGGGAGGGAATCAGCCCCAGCATTTT | CASSQDGTGGNQPQHF
TRBJ2-5 | 16 | TRBV6-1 | few | TRBD2 | TGTGCCAGCAGTGGAACTAGCGGGAGTTTCCAAGAGACCCAGTACTTC | CASSGTSGSFQETQYF
TRBJ1-2 | 15 | TRBV6-1 | many | TRBD1 | TGTGCCAGCAGTGAAGAGGGACAGGGCTGGCACGGCTACACCTTC | CASSEEGQGWHGYTF
TRBJ2-1 | 18 | TRBV30 | NA | TRBD2 | TGTGCCTGGAGGCCAACCCATGGGGCTAGCGGGAGGCTCAATGAGCAGTTCTTC | CAWRPTHGASGRLNEQFF
TRBJ2-7 | 15 | TRBV27 | few | TRBD1 | TGTGCCAGCAGTTGGCTAACAGGGGGCCCCTACGAGCAGTACTTC | CASSWLTGGPYEQYF
TRBJ2-3 | 17 | TRBV14 | NA | NA | TGTGCCAGCAGCCAAGATCGGCACAGAAGGTCGACAGATACGCAGTATTTT | CASSQDRHRRSTDTQYF
TRBJ2-3 | 15 | TRBV5-1 | NA | NA | TGCGCCAGCAGCTTGGCTGGCGGTAGCACAGATACGCAGTATTTT | CASSLAGGSTDTQYF
TRBJ1-2 | 13 | TRBV4-2 | few | NA | TGTGCCAGCAGCCAGACCGGGACTTGGGGCTACACCTTC | CASSQTGTWGYTF
TRBJ1-1 | 11 | TRBV20-1 | NA | NA | TGCAGTGCTAGCAGGAACACTGAAGCTTTCTTT | CSASRNTEAFF
TRBJ1-1 | 12 | TRBV7-9 | NA | TRBD1 | TGTGCCAGCAGCCCCGGGACAGGAGAAGCTTTCTTT | CASSPGTGEAFF
TRBJ1-2 | 18 | TRBV9 | NA | NA | TGTGCCAGCAGCCCTCATCGACAGGCGAGGGGGACGGGCTATGGCTACACCTTC | CASSPHRQARGTGYGYTF
TRBJ1-3 | 14 | TRBV29-1 | NA | TRBD1 | TGCAGCGTCCGGACAGGGGGATCTGGAAACACCATATATTTT | CSVRTGGSGNTIYF
TRBJ2-1 | 14 | TRBV19 | NA | TRBD2 | TGTGCCATTACCCGAGCGGGAGGGCTAAATGAGCAGTTCTTC | CAITRAGGLNEQFF
TRBJ2-2 | 14 | TRBV28 | few | TRBD1 | TGTGCCCGTAGACAGGGGATTAACACCGGGGAGCTGTTTTTT | CARRQGINTGELFF
TRBJ2-7 | 13 | TRBV18 | NA | TRBD1 | TGTGCCAGCTCTGGGGGACAGGGTAACGAGCAGTACTTC | CASSGGQGNEQYF
TRBJ1-2 | 16 | TRBV27 | once | TRBD1 | TGTGCCAGCAGTACTTGGACAGGACAACCCACTCGGGGCTACACCTTC | CASSTWTGQPTRGYTF
TRBJ2-1 | 11 | TRBV29-1 | once | NA | TGCAGCGTTGTAGTCTACAATGAGCAGTTCTTC | CSVVVYNEQFF
TRBJ1-4 | 15 | TRBV28 | NA | TRBD1 | TGTGCCAGCAGTCAAATTCAGGGGGGTAATGAAAAACTGTTTTTT | CASSQIQGGNEKLFF
TRBJ2-7 | 13 | TRBV6-1 | few | NA | TGTGCCAGCATCCCAGTAAACTCCTACGAGCAGTACTTC | CASIPVNSYEQYF
TRBJ2-7 | 13 | TRBV6-5 | NA | NA | TGTGCCAGCAGCTACGGGACATCCTACGAGCAGTACTTC | CASSYGTSYEQYF
TRBJ2-7 | 19 | TRBV28 | NA | TRBD2 | TGTGCCAGCAGCGCCCGCGGGACTAGCGGGAGGATGGACAACTACGAGCAGTACTTC | CASSARGTSGRMDNYEQYF
TRBJ1-1 | 11 | TRBV6-5 | NA | NA | TGTGCCAGCATGAGGAACACTGAAGCTTTCTTT | CASMRNTEAFF
TRBJ1-3 | 14 | TRBV10-2 | NA | TRBD1 | TGCGCCAGCAGACCCGGACAGGGGGGGAACACCATATATTTT | CASRPGQGGNTIYF
TRBJ2-7 | 13 | TRBV28 | few | NA | TGTGCCAGCAACATGGGGGGAGCCTACGAGCAGTACTTC | CASNMGGAYEQYF
TRBJ1-1 | 14 | TRBV5-6 | few | NA | TGTGCCAGCAGCTTCTACAGGGTGAACACTGAAGCTTTCTTT | CASSFYRVNTEAFF